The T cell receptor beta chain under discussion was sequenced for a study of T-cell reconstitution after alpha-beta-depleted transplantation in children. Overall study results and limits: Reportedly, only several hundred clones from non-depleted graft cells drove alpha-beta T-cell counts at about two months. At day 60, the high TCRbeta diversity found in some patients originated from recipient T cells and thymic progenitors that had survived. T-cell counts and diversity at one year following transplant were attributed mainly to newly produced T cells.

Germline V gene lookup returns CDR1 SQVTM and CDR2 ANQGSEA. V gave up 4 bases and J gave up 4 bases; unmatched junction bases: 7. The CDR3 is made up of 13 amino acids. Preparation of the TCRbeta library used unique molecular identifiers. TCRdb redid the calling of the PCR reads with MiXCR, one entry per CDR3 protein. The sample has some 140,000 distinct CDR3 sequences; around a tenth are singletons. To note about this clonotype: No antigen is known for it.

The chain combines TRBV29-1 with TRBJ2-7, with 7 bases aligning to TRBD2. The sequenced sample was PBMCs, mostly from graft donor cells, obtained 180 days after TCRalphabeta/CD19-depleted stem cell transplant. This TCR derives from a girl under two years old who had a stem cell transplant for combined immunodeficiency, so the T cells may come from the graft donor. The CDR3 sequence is CSVVSSGAYEQYF. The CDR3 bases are TGCAGCGTTGTTTCCAGCGGGGCTTACGAGCAGTACTTC.